This T cell receptor (beta chain) was captured in a study of blood T cell repertoires in COVID-19. Study-level background: PBMCs, B-cell-depleted T cells, or T cells were the source of the cDNA or gDNA that made up the material.

V was shortened by 6 bases and J by 0 bases, with 14 bases between the two germline ends. From germline, CDR1 is MDHEN and CDR2 SYDVKM. The CDR3 contains 16 residues. Clones were read by immunoSEQ multiplex PCR, and TCRdb kept only the in-frame ones, dropping some. The sample carries under 250,000 clones, 80% to 85% recorded once. What was sequenced was peripheral blood. This TCR derives from a woman aged 25 to 39 who had recovered from COVID-19. The rearrangement joins TRBV28 to TRBJ2-2; D is perhaps TRBD2 (5 bases). CDR3 in amino acids: CASSRRVGPNTGELFF. CDR3 in DNA: TGTGCCAGCAGCCGGCGGGTTGGTCCGAACACCGGGGAGCTGTTTTTT.